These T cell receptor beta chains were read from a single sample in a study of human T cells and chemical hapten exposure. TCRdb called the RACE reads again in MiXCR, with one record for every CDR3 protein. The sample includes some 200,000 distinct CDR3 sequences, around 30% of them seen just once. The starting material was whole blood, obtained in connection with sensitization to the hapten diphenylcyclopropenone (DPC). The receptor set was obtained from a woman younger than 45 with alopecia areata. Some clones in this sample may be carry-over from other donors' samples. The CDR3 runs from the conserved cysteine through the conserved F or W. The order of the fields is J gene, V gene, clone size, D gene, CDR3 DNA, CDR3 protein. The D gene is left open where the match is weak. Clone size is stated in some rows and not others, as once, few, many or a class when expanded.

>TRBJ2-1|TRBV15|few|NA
TGTGCCACCAGCAGAGGGACAGCGGGACTCGTACAGTTCTTC
CATSRGTAGLVQFF
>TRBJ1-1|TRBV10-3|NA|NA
TGTGCCATCAGAATTTCCGGGACAATTAACACTGAAGCTTTCTTT
CAIRISGTINTEAFF
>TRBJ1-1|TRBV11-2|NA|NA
TGTGCCAGCAGCTTAGATCATACAGAGAACACTGAAGCTTTCTTT
CASSLDHTENTEAFF
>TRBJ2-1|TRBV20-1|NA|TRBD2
TGCAGTGCTAGCCCGGGGACTAGCGGGAGATCGTTCTTC
CSASPGTSGRSFF
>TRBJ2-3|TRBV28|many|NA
TGTGCCAGCAGTCGAGGGGGGCGGGGCGATACGCAGTATTTT
CASSRGGRGDTQYF
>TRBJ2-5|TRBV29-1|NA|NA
TGCAGCGTTTTGACTCCCGGGGAGACCCAGTACTTC
CSVLTPGETQYF
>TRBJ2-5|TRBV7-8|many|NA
TGTGCCAGCAGCCCTCGACTAAGACAAGAGACCCAGTACTTC
CASSPRLRQETQYF
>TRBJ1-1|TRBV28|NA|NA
TGTGCCAGCAGTTTACCCGCGAGGGGCTACACTGAAGCTTTCTTT
CASSLPARGYTEAFF
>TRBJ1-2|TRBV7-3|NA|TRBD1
TGTGCCAGCAGCCAAGGGGGCGGTGGAGGCTACACCTTC
CASSQGGGGGYTF
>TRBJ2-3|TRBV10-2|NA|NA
TGCGCCAGCATGGTTACAGGAGGAACAGATACGCAGTATTTT
CASMVTGGTDTQYF
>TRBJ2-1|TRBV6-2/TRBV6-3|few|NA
TGTGCCAGCAGTTACCCCGATGAGCAGTTCTTC
CASSYPDEQFF
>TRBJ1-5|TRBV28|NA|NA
TGTGCCAGCAGTTCACCCACTATGGCAGGAGGAGGTCAGCCCCAGCATTTT
CASSSPTMAGGGQPQHF
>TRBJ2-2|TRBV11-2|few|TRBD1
TGTGCCAGCACTGACAGGGGAATCACCGGGGAGCTGTTTTTT
CASTDRGITGELFF
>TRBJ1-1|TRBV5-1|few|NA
TGCGCCAGCAGCGAAGGGGTTAGGTCTGAAGCTTTCTTT
CASSEGVRSEAFF
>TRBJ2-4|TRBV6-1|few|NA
TGTGCCAGCAGTGAAGCGCTAATGGGGTACTTC
CASSEALMGYF
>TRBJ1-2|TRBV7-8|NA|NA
TGTGCCAGCAGCAACTTCACAGGTACCGGGAGCTACACCTTC
CASSNFTGTGSYTF